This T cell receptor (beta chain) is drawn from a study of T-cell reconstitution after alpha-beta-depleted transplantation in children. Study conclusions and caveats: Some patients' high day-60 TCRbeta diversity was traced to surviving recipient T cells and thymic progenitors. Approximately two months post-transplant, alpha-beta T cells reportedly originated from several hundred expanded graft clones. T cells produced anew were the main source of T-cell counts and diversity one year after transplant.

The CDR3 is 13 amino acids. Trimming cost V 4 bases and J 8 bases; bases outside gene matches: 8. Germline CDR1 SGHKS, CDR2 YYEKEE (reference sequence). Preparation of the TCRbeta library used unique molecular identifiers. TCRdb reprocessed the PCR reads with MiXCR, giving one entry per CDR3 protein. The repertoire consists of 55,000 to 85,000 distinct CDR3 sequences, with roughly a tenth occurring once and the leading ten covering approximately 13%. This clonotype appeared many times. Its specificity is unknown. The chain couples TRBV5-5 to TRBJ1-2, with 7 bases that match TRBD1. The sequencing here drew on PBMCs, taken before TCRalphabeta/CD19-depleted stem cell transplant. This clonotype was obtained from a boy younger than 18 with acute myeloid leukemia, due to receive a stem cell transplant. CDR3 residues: CASSLRDRGGYTF. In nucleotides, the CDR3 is TGTGCCAGCAGCCTGCGGGACAGAGGCGGCTACACCTTC.